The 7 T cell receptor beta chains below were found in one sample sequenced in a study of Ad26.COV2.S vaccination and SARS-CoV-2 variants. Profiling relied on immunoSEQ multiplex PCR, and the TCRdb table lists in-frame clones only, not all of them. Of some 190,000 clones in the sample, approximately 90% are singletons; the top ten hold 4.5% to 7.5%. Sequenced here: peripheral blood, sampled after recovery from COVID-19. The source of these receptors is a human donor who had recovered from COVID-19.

CDR3 amino acids: CASSVGHVSSYEQYF. The CDR3 region has the DNA TGTGCCAGCAGCGTAGGTCACGTAAGCTCCTACGAGCAGTACTTC. The V gene is TRBV9, the J gene TRBJ2-7; unclear D gene. CDR1 and CDR2 from the germline V gene are SGDLS and YYNGEE. The CDR3 is 15 amino acids. Trimming cost V 0 bases and J 0 bases, with 10 bases left between them.

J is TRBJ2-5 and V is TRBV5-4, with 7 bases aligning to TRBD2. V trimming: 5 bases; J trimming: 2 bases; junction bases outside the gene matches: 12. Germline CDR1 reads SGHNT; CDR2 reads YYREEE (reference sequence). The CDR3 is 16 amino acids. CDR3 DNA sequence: TGTGCCAGCAGGCTCCCCGGGACTACATCTCAAGAGACCCAGTACTTC. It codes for CASRLPGTTSQETQYF.

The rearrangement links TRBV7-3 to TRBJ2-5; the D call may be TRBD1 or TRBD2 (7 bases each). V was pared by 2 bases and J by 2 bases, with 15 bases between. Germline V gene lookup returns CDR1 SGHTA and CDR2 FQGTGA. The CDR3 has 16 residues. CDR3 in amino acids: CASSLGGAGGQETQYF. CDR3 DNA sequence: TGTGCCAGCAGCTTAGGGGGGGCAGGGGGGCAAGAGACCCAGTACTTC.

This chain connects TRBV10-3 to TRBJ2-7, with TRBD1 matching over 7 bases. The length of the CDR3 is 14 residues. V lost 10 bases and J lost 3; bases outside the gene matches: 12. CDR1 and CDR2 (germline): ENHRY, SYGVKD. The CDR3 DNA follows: TGTGCCAGTAAACTGGGACAGTCAAACTACGAGCAGTACTTC. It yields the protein CASKLGQSNYEQYF.

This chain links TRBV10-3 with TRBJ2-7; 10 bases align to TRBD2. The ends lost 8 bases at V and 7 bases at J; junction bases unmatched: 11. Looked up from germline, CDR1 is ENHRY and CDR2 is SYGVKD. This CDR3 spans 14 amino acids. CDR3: CAIGEAGGPREQYF. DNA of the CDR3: TGTGCCATCGGGGAAGCGGGGGGGCCCCGTGAGCAGTACTTC.

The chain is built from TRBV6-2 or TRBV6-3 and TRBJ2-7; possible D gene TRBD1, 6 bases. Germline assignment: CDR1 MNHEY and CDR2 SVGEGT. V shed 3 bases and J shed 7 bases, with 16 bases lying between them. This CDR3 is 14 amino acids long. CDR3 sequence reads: CASSYFLGAREQYF. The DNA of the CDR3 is TGTGCCAGCAGTTATTTCCTGGGGGCGAGGGAGCAGTACTTC.

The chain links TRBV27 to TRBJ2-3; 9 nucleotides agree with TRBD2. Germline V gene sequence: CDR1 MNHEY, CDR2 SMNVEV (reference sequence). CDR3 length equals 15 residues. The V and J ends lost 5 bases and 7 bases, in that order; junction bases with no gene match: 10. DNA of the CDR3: TGTGCCAGCAGTCCATTGGGACTAGCTGGGTATACGCAGTATTTT. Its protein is CASSPLGLAGYTQYF.